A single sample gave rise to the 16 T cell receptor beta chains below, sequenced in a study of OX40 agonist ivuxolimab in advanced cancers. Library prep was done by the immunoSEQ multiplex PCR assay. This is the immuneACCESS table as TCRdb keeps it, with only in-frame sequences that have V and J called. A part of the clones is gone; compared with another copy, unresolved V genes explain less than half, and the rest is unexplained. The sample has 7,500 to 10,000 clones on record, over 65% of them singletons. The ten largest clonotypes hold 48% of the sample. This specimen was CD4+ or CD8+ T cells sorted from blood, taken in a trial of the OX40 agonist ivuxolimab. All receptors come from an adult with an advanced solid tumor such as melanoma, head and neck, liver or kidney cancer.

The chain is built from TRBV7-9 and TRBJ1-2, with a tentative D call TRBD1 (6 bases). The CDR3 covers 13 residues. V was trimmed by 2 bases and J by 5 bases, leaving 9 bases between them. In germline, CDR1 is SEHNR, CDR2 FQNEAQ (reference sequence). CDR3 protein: CASSLSTGYGYTF. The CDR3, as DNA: TGTGCCAGCAGCTTATCGACAGGTTATGGCTACACCTTC. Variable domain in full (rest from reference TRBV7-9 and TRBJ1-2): DTGVSQNPRHKITKRGQNVTFRCDPISEHNRLYWYRQTLGQGPEFLTYFQNEAQLEKSRLLSDRFSAERPKGSFSTLEIQRTEQGDSAMYLCASSLSTGYGYTFGSGTRLTVV.

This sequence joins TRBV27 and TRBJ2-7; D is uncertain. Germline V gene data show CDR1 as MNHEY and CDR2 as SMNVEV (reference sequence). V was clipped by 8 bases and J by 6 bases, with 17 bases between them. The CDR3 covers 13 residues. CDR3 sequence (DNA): TGTGCCAGCGCTGAGACTGCGGTAAGCGAGCAGTACTTC. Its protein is CASAETAVSEQYF.

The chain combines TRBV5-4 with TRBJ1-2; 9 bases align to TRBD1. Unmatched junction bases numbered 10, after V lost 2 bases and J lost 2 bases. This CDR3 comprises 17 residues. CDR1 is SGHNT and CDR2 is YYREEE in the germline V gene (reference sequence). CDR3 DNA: TGTGCCAGCAGCTTTGAACAGGGGGCCTTCGGGAACTATGGCTACACCTTC. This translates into CASSFEQGAFGNYGYTF. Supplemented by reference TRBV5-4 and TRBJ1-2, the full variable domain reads ETGVTQSPTHLIKTRGQQVTLRCSSQSGHNTVSWYQQALGQGPQFIFQYYREEENGRGNFPPRFSGLQFPNYSSELNVNALELDDSALYLCASSFEQGAFGNYGYTFGSGTRLTVV.

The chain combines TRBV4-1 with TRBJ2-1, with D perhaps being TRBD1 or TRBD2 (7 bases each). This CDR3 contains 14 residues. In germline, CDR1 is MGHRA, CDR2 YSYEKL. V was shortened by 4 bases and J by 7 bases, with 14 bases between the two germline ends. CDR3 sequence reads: CASSPRQGGNEQFF. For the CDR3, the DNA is TGCGCCAGCAGCCCCCGCCAGGGGGGGAATGAGCAGTTCTTC.

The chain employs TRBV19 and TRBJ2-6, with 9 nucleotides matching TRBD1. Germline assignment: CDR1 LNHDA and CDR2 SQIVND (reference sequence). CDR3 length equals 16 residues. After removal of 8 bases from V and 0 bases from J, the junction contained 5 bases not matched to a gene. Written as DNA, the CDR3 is TGTGCCAGTGAGACAGGGGGGGGCTCTGGGGCCAACGTCCTGACTTTC. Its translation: CASETGGGSGANVLTF.

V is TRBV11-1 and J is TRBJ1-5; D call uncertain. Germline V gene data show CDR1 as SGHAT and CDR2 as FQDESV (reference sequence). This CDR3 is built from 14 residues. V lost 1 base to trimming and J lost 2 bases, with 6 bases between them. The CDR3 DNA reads TGTGCCAGCAGCTTAGGTCAGGGCAATCAGCCCCAGCATTTT. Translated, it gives CASSLGQGNQPQHF.

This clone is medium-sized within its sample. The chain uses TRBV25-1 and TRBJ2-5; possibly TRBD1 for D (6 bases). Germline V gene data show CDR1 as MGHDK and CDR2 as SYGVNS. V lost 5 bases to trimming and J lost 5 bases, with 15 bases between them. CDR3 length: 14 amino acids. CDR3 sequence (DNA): TGTGCCAGCAGTAAGGACAGTCCTGGCGAGACCCAGTACTTC. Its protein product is CASSKDSPGETQYF.

The CDR3 spells CASSFRAGEAFF. The CDR3, as DNA: TGTGCCAGCAGCTTTAGGGCAGGAGAAGCTTTCTTT. The chain has TRBV13 and TRBJ1-1; no reliable D call. V was shortened by 3 bases and J by 8 bases, with 10 bases between the two germline ends. This CDR3 is 12 amino acids long. Germline V gives CDR1 PRHDT, CDR2 FYEKMQ (reference sequence). The whole variable domain, filled in from reference TRBV13 and TRBJ1-1, reads AAGVIQSPRHLIKEKRETATLKCYPIPRHDTVYWYQQGPGQDPQFLISFYEKMQSDKGSIPDRFSAQQFSDYHSELNMSSLELGDSALYFCASSFRAGEAFFGQGTRLTVV.

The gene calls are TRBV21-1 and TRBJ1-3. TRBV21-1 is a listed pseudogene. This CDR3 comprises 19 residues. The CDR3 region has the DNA TGTGCCAGCAGCAAACGTTCGAGGGTAAGGGGACGCTCTGGAAACACCATATATTTT. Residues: CASSKRSRVRGRSGNTIYF.

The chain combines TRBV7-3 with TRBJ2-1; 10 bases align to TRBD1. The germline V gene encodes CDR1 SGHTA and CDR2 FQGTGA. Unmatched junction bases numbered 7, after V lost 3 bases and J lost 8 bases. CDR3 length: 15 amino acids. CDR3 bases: TGTGCCAGCAGCTTGACAGGGGGCGCCCCCTATGAGCAGTTCTTC. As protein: CASSLTGGAPYEQFF.

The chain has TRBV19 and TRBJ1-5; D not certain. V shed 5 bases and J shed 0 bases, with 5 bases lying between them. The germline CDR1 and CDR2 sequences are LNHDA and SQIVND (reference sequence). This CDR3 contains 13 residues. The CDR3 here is CASSQYSNQPQHF. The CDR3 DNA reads TGTGCCAGTAGTCAATATAGCAATCAGCCCCAGCATTTT.

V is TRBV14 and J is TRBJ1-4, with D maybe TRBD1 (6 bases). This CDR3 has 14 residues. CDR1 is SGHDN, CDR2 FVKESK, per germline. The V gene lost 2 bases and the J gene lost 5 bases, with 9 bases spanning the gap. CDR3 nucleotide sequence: TGTGCCAGCAGCCAACGGGGGGCGAATGAAAAACTGTTTTTT. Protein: CASSQRGANEKLFF. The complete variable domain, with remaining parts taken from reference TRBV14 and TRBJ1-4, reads EAGVTQFPSHSVIEKGQTVTLRCDPISGHDNLYWYRRVMGKEIKFLLHFVKESKQDESGMPNNRFLAERTGGTYSTLKVQPAELEDSGVYFCASSQRGANEKLFFGSGTQLSVL.

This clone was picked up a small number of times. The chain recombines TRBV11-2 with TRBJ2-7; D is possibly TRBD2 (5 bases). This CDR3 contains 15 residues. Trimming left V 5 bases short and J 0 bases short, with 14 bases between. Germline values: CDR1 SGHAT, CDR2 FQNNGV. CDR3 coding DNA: TGTGCCAGCAGCCAAGACGAGGGAACCTCCTACGAGCAGTACTTC. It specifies CASSQDEGTSYEQYF.

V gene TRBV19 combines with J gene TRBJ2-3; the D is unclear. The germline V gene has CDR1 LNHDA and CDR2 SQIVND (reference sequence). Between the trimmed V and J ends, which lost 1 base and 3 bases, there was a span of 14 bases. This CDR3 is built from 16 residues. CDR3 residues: CASSIGATGETDTQYF. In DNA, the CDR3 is TGTGCCAGTAGTATAGGTGCCACGGGTGAGACAGATACGCAGTATTTT.

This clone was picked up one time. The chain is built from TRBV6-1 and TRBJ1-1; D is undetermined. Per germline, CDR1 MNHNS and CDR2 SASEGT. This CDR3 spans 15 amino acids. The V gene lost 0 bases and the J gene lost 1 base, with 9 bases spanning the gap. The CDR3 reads CASSEARHRNTEAFF. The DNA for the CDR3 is TGTGCCAGCAGTGAAGCGCGCCACAGGAACACTGAAGCTTTCTTT.

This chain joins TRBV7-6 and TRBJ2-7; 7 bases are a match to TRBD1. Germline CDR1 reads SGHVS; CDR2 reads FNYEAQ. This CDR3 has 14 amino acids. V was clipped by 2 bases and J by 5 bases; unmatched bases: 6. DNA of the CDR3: TGTGCCAGCAGCTTACGAACAGGGGTGGACGAGCAGTACTTC. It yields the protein CASSLRTGVDEQYF.